This TCR beta chain emerged from a study of vaccination and CD4 T cells after COVID-19. Overall study context: The cells were exposed to overlapping spike peptides originating from SARS-CoV-2, HCoV-NL63, HCoV-OC43 and HCoV-229E for stimulation. Study results and limitations: Spike mono-reactive clones accounted for 304 of the 307 vaccine-specific clones found in convalescent patients.

Comment on this clonotype: Its matching antigen is unknown.

Oncomine TCR Beta short-read sequencing was applied to DNA from cultured CD4+ T cells. Genomic DNA was isolated from cultured CD4+ T cells. MiXCR, run by TCRdb on the PCR reads, gives a single entry per CDR3 protein. The sample carries around 9,200 distinct CDR3 sequences, about three fifths recorded once. Treatment meaning: roughly 10-day PBMC culture with coronavirus spike peptide pools or control peptides (ViraFEST assay). V dropped 3 bases and J dropped 5 bases, with 16 bases sitting between them. This CDR3 is 14 amino acids long. In germline, CDR1 is DFQATT, CDR2 SNEGSKA (reference sequence). The rearrangement joins TRBV20-1 to TRBJ2-5, with D hard to call. The sequencing sample was made of CD4+ T cells from blood, cultured in vitro. This sequence originates from a human donor who had recovered from COVID-19. Written as DNA, the CDR3 is TGCAGTGCTAGGTTAGGGCTGGCGGCCGAGACCCAGTACTTC. Translated, it gives CSARLGLAAETQYF.